One sample yielded the 2 T cell receptor beta chains listed below, sequenced in a study of cytomegalovirus exposure and HLA in healthy donors. Primers for the PCR totalled 60 Vbeta and 13 Jbeta. Assay used: immunoSEQ multiplex PCR; TCRdb lists only in-frame clones, some missing. The sample includes under 200,000 clones, around 77% of them seen just once. Sequencing was done on a sample of PBMCs. The receptors here all came from a man aged 30-40 years in good health and CMV-seropositive.

This clone was recorded once. V is TRBV30 and J is TRBJ2-3; TRBD2 matches at 10 bases. CDR3 size: 14 residues. Germline lookup yields CDR1 GTSNPN and CDR2 SVGIG (reference sequence). V trimming: 3 bases; J trimming: 4 bases; junction bases outside the gene matches: 4. The CDR3 protein is CAWRIAGGPDTQYF. In DNA, the CDR3 is TGTGCCTGGAGGATAGCGGGGGGCCCAGATACGCAGTATTTT.

The rearrangement joins TRBV25-1 to TRBJ2-3; weak D call: TRBD1 (6 bases). Germline CDR1 and CDR2: MGHDK and SYGVNS. Trimming pared 1 base from V and 6 bases from J, leaving 11 bases between. The CDR3 contains 14 residues. The CDR3 loop is CASSESGERDTQYF. The CDR3 DNA reads as TGTGCCAGCAGTGAATCAGGGGAAAGGGATACGCAGTATTTT.